What follows describes a single T cell receptor beta chain. As yet, its antigen is unknown. V was clipped by 1 base and J by 7 bases; unmatched bases: 13. Germline CDR1 is KGHSH and CDR2 is LQKENI. CDR3 length: 16 amino acids. The data belong to a study of identifying expanded T cells in peripheral blood. The study, taken as a whole, reports: Over approximately two and four weeks, about 17 and 20 clones changed, versus 1.2 between replicates. Variance in clone template counts between roughly two-week samples significantly increased with total template count across all healthy donors.

Only in-frame clones appear in the TCRdb table, and some are missing; sequencing was by immunoSEQ multiplex PCR. The sample has approximately 80,000 clones, 84% seen once. No infections or other immune events were documented during collection. The sequence derives from a person aged 18 to 75 in good health. The genes are TRBV18 and TRBJ2-7; 7 bases are a match to TRBD1. The sequencing input was blood. The CDR3 here is CASSPRVAGGRGEQYF. DNA for the CDR3: TGTGCCAGCTCACCACGAGTGGCAGGGGGAAGGGGGGAGCAGTACTTC.